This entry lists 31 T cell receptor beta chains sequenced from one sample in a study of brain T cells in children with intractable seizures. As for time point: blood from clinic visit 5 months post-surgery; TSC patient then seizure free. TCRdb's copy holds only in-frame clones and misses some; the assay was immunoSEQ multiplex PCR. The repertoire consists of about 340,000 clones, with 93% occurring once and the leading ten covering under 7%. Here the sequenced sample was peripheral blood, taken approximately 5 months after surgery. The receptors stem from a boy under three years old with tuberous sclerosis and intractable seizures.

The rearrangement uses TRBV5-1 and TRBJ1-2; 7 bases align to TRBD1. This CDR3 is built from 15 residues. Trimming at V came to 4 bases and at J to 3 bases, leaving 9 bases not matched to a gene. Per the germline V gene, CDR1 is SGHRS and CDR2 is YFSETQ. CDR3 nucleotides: TGCGCCAGCAGCAATCGGCCCAGGGGGGACTATGGCTACACCTTC. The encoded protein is CASSNRPRGDYGYTF.

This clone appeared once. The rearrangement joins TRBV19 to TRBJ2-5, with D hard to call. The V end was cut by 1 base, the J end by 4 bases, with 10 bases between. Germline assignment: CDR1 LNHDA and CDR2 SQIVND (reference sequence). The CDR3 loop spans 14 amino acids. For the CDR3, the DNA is TGTGCCAGTAGTATAGGCCCATCGGGAGAGACCCAGTACTTC. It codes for CASSIGPSGETQYF.

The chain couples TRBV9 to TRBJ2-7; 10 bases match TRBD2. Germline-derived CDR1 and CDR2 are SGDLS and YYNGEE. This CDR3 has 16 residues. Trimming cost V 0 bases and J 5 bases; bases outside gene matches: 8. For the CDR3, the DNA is TGTGCCAGCAGCGTAGGGACTAGCGGATCCTTCGACGAGCAGTACTTC. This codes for CASSVGTSGSFDEQYF.

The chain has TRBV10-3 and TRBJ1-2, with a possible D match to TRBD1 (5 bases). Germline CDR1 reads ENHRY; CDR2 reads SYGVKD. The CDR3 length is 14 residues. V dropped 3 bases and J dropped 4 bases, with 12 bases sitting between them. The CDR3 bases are TGTGCCATCAGTGACAGGGTACAACCCTATGGCTACACCTTC. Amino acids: CAISDRVQPYGYTF.

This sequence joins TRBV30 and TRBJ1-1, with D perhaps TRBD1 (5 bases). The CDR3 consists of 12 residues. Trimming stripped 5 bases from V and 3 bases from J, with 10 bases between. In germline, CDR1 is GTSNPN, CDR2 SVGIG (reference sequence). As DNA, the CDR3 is TGTGCCTGGGGGGGAGGGTACACTGAAGCTTTCTTT. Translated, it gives CAWGGGYTEAFF.

The CDR3 nucleotides are TGTGCCACCAGCAGAGATCGGCGCCGGGAGGGCAGGGACGAGCAGTACTTC. It codes for CATSRDRRREGRDEQYF. This sequence joins TRBV15 and TRBJ2-7; 8 bases match TRBD2. The germline V gene has CDR1 LNHNV and CDR2 YYDKDF (reference sequence). The CDR3 is made up of 17 amino acids. The V and J ends lost 0 bases and 5 bases, in that order; junction bases with no gene match: 12.

The CDR3 is CASSISGDGNGYTF. The CDR3 DNA reads TGTGCCAGTAGTATTTCAGGGGATGGCAATGGCTACACCTTC. V and J are TRBV19 and TRBJ1-2, with D tentatively TRBD1 (6 bases). The CDR3 covers 14 residues. Trimming pared 3 bases from V and 6 bases from J, leaving 14 bases between. Germline CDR1 LNHDA, CDR2 SQIVND (reference sequence).

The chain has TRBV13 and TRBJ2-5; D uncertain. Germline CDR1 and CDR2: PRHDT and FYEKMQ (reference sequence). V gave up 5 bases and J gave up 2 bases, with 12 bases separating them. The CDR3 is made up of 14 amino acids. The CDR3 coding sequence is TGTGCCAGCAGCATAACAAAGAAGCAAGAGACCCAGTACTTC. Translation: CASSITKKQETQYF.

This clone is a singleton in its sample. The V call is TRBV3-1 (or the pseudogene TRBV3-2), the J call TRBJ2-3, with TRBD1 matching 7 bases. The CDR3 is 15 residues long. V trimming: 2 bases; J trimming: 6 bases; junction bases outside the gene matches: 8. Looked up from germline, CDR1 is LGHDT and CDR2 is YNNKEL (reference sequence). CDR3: CASSQTGARIDTQYF. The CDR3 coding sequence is TGTGCCAGCAGCCAAACAGGGGCGAGAATCGATACGCAGTATTTT.

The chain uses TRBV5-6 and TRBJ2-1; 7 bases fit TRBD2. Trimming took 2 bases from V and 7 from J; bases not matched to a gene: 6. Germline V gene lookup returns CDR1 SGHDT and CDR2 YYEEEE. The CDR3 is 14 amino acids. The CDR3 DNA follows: TGTGCCAGCAGCTTCCTGGCGGGAGTTAATGAGCAGTTCTTC. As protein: CASSFLAGVNEQFF.

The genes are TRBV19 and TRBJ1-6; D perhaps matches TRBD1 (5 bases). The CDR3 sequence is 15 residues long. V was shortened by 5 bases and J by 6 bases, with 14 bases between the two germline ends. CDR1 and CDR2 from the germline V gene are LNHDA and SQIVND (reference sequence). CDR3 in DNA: TGTGCCAGTAGTGTCCTGGGGGAGGGTAATTCACCCCTCCACTTT. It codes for CASSVLGEGNSPLHF.

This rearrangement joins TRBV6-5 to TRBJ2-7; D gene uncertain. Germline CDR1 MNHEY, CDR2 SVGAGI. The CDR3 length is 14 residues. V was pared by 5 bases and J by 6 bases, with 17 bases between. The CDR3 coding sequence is TGTGCCAGCAGTCAAATCGCAGTATTGGGCGAGCAGTACTTC. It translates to CASSQIAVLGEQYF.

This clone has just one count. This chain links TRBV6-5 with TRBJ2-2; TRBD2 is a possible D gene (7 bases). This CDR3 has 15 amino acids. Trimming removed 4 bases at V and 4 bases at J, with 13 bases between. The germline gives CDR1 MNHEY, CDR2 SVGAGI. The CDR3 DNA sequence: TGTGCCAGCAGTTTGGCGGGGGCAGGCACCGGGGAGCTGTTTTTT. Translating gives CASSLAGAGTGELFF.

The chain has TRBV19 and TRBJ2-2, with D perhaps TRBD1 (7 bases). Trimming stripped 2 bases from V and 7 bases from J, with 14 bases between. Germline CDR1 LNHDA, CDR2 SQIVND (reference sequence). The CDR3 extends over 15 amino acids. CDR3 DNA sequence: TGTGCCAGTAGTATACAGGGGGGTGGGAACGGGGAGCTGTTTTTT. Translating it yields CASSIQGGGNGELFF.

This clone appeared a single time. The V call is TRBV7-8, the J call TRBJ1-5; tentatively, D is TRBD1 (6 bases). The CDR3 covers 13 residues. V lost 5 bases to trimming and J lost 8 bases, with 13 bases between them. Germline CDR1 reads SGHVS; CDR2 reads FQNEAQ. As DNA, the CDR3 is TGTGCCAGCAGCCACAGGGATGGAAAGCCCCAGCATTTT. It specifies CASSHRDGKPQHF.

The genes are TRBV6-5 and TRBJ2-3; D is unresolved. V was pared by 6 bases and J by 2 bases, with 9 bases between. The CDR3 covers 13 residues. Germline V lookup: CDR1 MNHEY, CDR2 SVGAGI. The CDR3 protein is CASRNKYTDTQYF. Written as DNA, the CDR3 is TGTGCCAGCAGAAATAAGTACACAGATACGCAGTATTTT.

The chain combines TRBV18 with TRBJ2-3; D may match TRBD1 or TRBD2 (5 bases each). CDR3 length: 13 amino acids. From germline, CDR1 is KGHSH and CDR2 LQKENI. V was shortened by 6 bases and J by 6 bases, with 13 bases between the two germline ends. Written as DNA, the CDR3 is TGTGCCAGCTCGCTAGAGGGGCCCGATACGCAGTATTTT. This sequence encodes CASSLEGPDTQYF.

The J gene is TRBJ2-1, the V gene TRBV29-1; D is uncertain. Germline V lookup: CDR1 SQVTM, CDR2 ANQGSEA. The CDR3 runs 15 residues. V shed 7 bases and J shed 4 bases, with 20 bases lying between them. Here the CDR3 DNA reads TGCAGCGCGAGAAACCTGACCCCTAATTACAATGAGCAGTTCTTC. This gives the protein CSARNLTPNYNEQFF.

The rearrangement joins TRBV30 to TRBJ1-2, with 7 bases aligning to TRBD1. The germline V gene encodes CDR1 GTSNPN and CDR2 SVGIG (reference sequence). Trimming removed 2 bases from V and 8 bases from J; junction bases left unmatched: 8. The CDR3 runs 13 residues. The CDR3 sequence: CAWSSRQGKGYTF. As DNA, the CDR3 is TGTGCCTGGAGTTCCCGACAGGGTAAGGGCTACACCTTC. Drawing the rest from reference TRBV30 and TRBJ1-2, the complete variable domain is SQTIHQWPATLVQPVGSPLSLECTVEGTSNPNLYWYRQAAGRGLQLLFYSVGIGQISSEVPQNLSASRPQDRQFILSSKKLLLSDSGFYLCAWSSRQGKGYTFGSGTRLTVV.

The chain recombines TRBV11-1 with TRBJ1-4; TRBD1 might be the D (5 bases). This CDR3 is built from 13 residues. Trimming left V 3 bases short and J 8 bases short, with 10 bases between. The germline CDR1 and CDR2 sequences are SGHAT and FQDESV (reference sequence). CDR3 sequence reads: CASSLEGKEKLFF. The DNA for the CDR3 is TGTGCCAGCAGCTTGGAGGGGAAGGAAAAACTGTTTTTT.

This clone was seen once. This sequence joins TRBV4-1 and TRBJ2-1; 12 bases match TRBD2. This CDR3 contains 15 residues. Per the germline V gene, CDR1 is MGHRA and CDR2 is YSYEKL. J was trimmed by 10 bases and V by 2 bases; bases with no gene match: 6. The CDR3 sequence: CASSQLAGGSSEQFF. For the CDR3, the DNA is TGCGCCAGCAGCCAACTAGCGGGAGGGTCCAGCGAGCAGTTCTTC.

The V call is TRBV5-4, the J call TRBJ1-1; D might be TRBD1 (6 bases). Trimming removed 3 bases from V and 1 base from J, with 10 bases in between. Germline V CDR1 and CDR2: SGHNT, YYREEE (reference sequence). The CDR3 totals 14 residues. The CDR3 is CASSYPGQNTEAFF. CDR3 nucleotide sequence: TGTGCCAGCAGCTATCCGGGACAGAACACTGAAGCTTTCTTT.

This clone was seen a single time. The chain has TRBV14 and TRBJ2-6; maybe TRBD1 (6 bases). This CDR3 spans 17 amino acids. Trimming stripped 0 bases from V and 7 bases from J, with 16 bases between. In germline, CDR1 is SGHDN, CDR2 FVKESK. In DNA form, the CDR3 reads TGTGCCAGCAGCCAAGAAGGCAGGGGCTTGAGTGCCAACGTCCTGACTTTC. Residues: CASSQEGRGLSANVLTF.

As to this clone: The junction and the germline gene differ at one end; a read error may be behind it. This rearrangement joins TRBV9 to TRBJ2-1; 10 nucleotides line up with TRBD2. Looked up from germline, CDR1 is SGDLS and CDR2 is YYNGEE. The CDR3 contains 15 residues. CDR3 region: CASSVGGLAGVSQVF. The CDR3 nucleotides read TGTGCCAGCAGCGTAGGAGGCCTAGCGGGGGTTTCCCAGGTCTTC.

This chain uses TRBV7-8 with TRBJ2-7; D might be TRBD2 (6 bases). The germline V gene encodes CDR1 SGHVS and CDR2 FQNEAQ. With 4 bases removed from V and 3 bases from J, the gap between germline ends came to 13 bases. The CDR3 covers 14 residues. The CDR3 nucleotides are TGTGCCAGCAGCTCCAGCGGGTTTCGCTACGAGCAGTACTTC. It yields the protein CASSSSGFRYEQYF.

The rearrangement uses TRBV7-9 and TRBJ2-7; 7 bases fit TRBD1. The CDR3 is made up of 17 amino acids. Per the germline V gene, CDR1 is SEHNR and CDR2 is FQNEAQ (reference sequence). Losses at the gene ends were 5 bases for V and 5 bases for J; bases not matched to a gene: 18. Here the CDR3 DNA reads TGTGCCAGCAGCCCAGATGTCCTTAGAGGGGGCCTGAACGAGCAGTACTTC. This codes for CASSPDVLRGGLNEQYF.

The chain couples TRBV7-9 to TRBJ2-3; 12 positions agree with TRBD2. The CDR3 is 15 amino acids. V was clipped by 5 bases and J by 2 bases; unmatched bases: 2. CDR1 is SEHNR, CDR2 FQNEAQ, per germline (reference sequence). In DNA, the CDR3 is TGTGCCAGCAGCCCTAGCGGGAGGGACACAGATACGCAGTATTTT. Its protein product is CASSPSGRDTDTQYF.

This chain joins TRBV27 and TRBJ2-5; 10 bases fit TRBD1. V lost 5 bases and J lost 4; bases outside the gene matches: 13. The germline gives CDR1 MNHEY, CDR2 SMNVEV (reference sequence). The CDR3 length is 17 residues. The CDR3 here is CASSQTGGESHPETQYF. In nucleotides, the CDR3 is TGTGCCAGCAGTCAGACAGGGGGCGAATCGCATCCAGAGACCCAGTACTTC.

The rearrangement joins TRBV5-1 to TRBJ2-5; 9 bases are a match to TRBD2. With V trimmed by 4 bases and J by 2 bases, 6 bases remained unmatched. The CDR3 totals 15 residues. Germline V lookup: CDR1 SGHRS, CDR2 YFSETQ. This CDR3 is CASSPGTSWQETQYF. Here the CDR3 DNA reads TGCGCCAGCAGCCCCGGGACTAGCTGGCAAGAGACCCAGTACTTC.

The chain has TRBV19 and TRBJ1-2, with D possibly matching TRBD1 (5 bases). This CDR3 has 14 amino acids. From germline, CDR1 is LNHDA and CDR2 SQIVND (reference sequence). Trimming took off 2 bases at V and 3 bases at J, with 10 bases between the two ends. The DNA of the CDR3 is TGTGCCAGTAGTATACCACCGGGACACTATGGCTACACCTTC. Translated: CASSIPPGHYGYTF. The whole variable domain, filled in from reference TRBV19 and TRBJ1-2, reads DGGITQSPKYLFRKEGQNVTLSCEQNLNHDAMYWYRQDPGQGLRLIYYSQIVNDFQKGDIAEGYSVSREKKESFPLTVTSAQKNPTAFYLCASSIPPGHYGYTFGSGTRLTVV.

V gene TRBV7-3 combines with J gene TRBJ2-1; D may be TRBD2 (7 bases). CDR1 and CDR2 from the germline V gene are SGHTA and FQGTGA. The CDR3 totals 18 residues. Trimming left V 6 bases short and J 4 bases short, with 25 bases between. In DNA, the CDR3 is TGTGCCAGCAGTCCTAGGCCGGGGGGCGCGCTCAGGTACAATGAGCAGTTCTTC. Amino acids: CASSPRPGGALRYNEQFF.